A single sample is the source of the 21 T cell receptor beta chains below, sequenced in a study of CD8+ T cells in alopecia areata. As the sequencing template, cDNA was produced by extracting RNA and reverse transcribing it. Some clones are missing from TCRdb's copy, which holds only in-frame ones; the method was immunoSEQ multiplex PCR. The table lists a few hundred thousand clones, roughly 40% of them singletons. Treatment denoted: oral pan-JAK inhibitor, 5-10 mg twice daily. Specimen: CD4+ T cells sorted from blood, collected at approximately week 36, from a patient treated with tofacitinib. The source is a human donor with alopecia areata.

This clone was recorded only once. The chain uses TRBV30 and TRBJ2-7; TRBD2 might be the D (6 bases). The CDR3 sequence is 14 residues long. Germline CDR1 and CDR2: GTSNPN and SVGIG (reference sequence). V lost 5 bases to trimming and J lost 5 bases, with 19 bases between them. CDR3 nucleotides: TGTGCCTGGGGTACGGACTACGCACGAGACGAGCAGTACTTC. It specifies CAWGTDYARDEQYF.

V and J are TRBV7-2 and TRBJ2-2; D is perhaps TRBD2 (5 bases). The length of the CDR3 is 14 residues. The V and J ends lost 4 bases and 7 bases respectively, with 13 bases between them. Germline CDR1 reads SGHTA; CDR2 reads FQGNSA. The CDR3 protein is CASSSTGLNGELFF. CDR3 nucleotide sequence: TGTGCCAGCAGCTCTACCGGACTTAACGGGGAGCTGTTTTTT.

The chain uses TRBV27 and TRBJ1-4; D not resolved. Trimming left V 3 bases short and J 5 bases short, with 13 bases between. CDR1 and CDR2 from the germline V gene are MNHEY and SMNVEV (reference sequence). The CDR3 totals 15 residues. DNA for the CDR3: TGTGCCAGCAGTTTCGGTACACAGCAGAATGAAAAACTGTTTTTT. Residues: CASSFGTQQNEKLFF.

This chain joins TRBV9 and TRBJ1-1, with TRBD1 identical over 8 bases. Losses at the gene ends were 4 bases for V and 10 bases for J; bases not matched to a gene: 15. This CDR3 spans 15 amino acids. Germline loops: CDR1 SGDLS, CDR2 YYNGEE. The CDR3: CASSRTSTGEESAFF. CDR3 bases: TGTGCCAGCAGCCGAACCTCGACAGGGGAGGAATCAGCTTTCTTT.

The gene calls are TRBV7-3 and TRBJ2-1, with D unresolved. Germline V CDR1 and CDR2: SGHTA, FQGTGA. V was pared by 5 bases and J by 2 bases, with 13 bases between. The length of the CDR3 is 15 residues. CDR3 amino acids: CASSPLPQTYNEQFF. CDR3 nucleotides: TGTGCCAGCAGCCCCCTCCCTCAGACCTACAATGAGCAGTTCTTC. The full variable domain, rest sourced from reference TRBV7-3 and TRBJ2-1, is GAGVSQTPSNKVTEKGKYVELRCDPISGHTALYWYRQSLGQGPEFLIYFQGTGAADDSGLPNDRFFAVRPEGSVSTLKIQRTERGDSAVYLCASSPLPQTYNEQFFGPGTRLTVL.

This clone was counted a few times. The chain carries TRBV15 and TRBJ2-5, with 10 bases lining up with TRBD2. The length of the CDR3 is 16 residues. CDR1 and CDR2 from the germline V gene are LNHNV and YYDKDF (reference sequence). V was clipped by 10 bases and J by 5 bases; unmatched bases: 16. The CDR3 sequence is CAILPIAGGNPETQYF. CDR3 nucleotides: TGTGCCATCCTTCCCATAGCGGGAGGTAATCCCGAGACCCAGTACTTC. The full variable domain, rest sourced from reference TRBV15 and TRBJ2-5, is DAMVIQNPRYQVTQFGKPVTLSCSQTLNHNVMYWYQQKSSQAPKLLFHYYDKDFNNEADTPDNFQSRRPNTSFCFLDIRSPGLGDTAMYLCAILPIAGGNPETQYFGPGTRLLVL.

This clone was seen only a few times. The V and J genes are TRBV29-1 and TRBJ2-5; TRBD1 matches 9 bases. Trimming cost V 6 bases and J 3 bases; bases outside gene matches: 8. The germline V gene encodes CDR1 SQVTM and CDR2 ANQGSEA. The CDR3 covers 14 residues. The CDR3 bases are TGCAGCGTCTGCCGGGACAGGGTGGAAGAGACCCAGTACTTC. This sequence encodes CSVCRDRVEETQYF.

The rearrangement uses TRBV6-1 and TRBJ2-5, with no clear D. Deletions cut 6 bases from V and 8 bases from J, with 16 bases between. CDR1 and CDR2 from the germline V gene are MNHNS and SASEGT. This CDR3 is built from 13 residues. The CDR3 spells CASRFDTLGTQYF. The CDR3 bases are TGTGCCAGCAGATTTGACACCCTAGGAACCCAGTACTTC.

The gene calls are TRBV28 and TRBJ2-5, with D possibly TRBD1 on 5 matching bases. The V gene's germline CDR1 is MDHEN and CDR2 SYDVKM. V lost 11 bases, J lost 1 base, and 11 bases lay in between. This CDR3 spans 12 amino acids. In DNA, the CDR3 is TGTGCCTCACAGGCGGTCCAAGAGACCCAGTACTTC. This gives the protein CASQAVQETQYF.

The chain carries TRBV6-5 and TRBJ2-1; 7 bases map to TRBD2. CDR1 MNHEY and CDR2 SVGAGI come from the germline V gene. This CDR3 comprises 15 residues. V trimming: 6 bases; J trimming: 2 bases; junction bases outside the gene matches: 7. The CDR3 nucleotides are TGTGCCAGCAGCTCCCCGGGAGGACCCTACAATGAGCAGTTCTTC. This encodes CASSSPGGPYNEQFF.

The V gene is TRBV7-2, the J gene TRBJ2-5, with D perhaps TRBD1 (6 bases). Trimming left V 3 bases short and J 5 bases short, with 16 bases between. CDR3 size: 15 residues. Germline CDR1 reads SGHTA; CDR2 reads FQGNSA. The CDR3 DNA is TGTGCCAGCAGCTTCTGGGGATCTAGGGGGGAGACCCAGTACTTC. It translates to CASSFWGSRGETQYF.

The chain couples TRBV30 to TRBJ1-1; D is unresolved. V dropped 3 bases and J dropped 2 bases, with 10 bases sitting between them. This CDR3 comprises 13 residues. Germline CDR1 GTSNPN, CDR2 SVGIG (reference sequence). The CDR3 here is CAWRPSTNTEAFF. The DNA of the CDR3 is TGTGCCTGGAGGCCAAGTACCAACACTGAAGCTTTCTTT.

The rearrangement links TRBV11-2 to TRBJ1-5; D perhaps matches TRBD1 (5 bases). The V and J ends lost 3 bases and 5 bases respectively, with 8 bases between them. Germline V gene lookup returns CDR1 SGHAT and CDR2 FQNNGV. The length of the CDR3 is 13 residues. Written as DNA, the CDR3 is TGTGCCAGCAGCTTGGGGCGTTATCAGCCCCAGCATTTT. Translation: CASSLGRYQPQHF.

The rearrangement links TRBV25-1 to TRBJ1-5, with no clear D. The CDR3 loop spans 15 amino acids. Germline V gene data show CDR1 as MGHDK and CDR2 as SYGVNS. Trimming removed 4 bases at V and 2 bases at J, with 12 bases between. CDR3 DNA: TGTGCCAGCAGTGTGGCCCCGAGCGGCAATCAGCCCCAGCATTTT. Protein product: CASSVAPSGNQPQHF.

The V and J genes are TRBV20-1 and TRBJ2-5; D is ambiguous. V lost 2 bases, J lost 4 bases, and 5 bases lay in between. The CDR3 sequence is 11 residues long. The germline CDR1 and CDR2 sequences are DFQATT and SNEGSKA (reference sequence). The CDR3 loop is CSARIGETQYF. In DNA, the CDR3 is TGCAGTGCTAGAATAGGAGAGACCCAGTACTTC.

This rearrangement joins TRBV30 to TRBJ2-7; a weak D match, TRBD1 (6 bases). With 3 bases removed from V and 3 bases from J, the gap between germline ends came to 15 bases. The CDR3 length is 14 residues. The V gene's germline CDR1 is GTSNPN and CDR2 SVGIG (reference sequence). CDR3 nucleotide sequence: TGTGCCTGGAGGGGTCTGGGACATATCTACGAGCAGTACTTC. It is translated as CAWRGLGHIYEQYF.

The gene calls are TRBV7-2 and TRBJ2-7, with 14 nucleotides matching TRBD2. The V and J ends lost 5 bases and 6 bases, in that order; junction bases with no gene match: 3. CDR1 is SGHTA and CDR2 is FQGNSA in the germline V gene. The CDR3 runs 14 residues. CDR3 sequence reads: CASSQTSGRAEQYF. The CDR3 bases are TGTGCCAGCAGCCAGACTAGCGGGAGGGCCGAGCAGTACTTC. The full variable domain, with the rest looked up from reference TRBV7-2 and TRBJ2-7, is GAGVSQSPSNKVTEKGKDVELRCDPISGHTALYWYRQSLGQGLEFLIYFQGNSAPDKSGLPSDRFSAERTGGSVSTLTIQRTQQEDSAVYLCASSQTSGRAEQYFGPGTRLTVT.

This clone has just a few counts. This sequence joins TRBV7-2 and TRBJ2-3; D unresolved. CDR1 and CDR2 (germline): SGHTA, FQGNSA. CDR3 length: 13 residues. V lost 5 bases to trimming and J lost 6 bases, with 12 bases between them. CDR3 loop: CASSDRPTDTQYF. In DNA form, the CDR3 reads TGTGCCAGCAGCGATCGGCCAACCGATACGCAGTATTTT.

This clone came up once. J is TRBJ1-5 and V is TRBV19; D not resolved. The CDR3 consists of 15 residues. V was pared by 3 bases and J by 0 bases, with 9 bases between. Germline V lookup: CDR1 LNHDA, CDR2 SQIVND (reference sequence). CDR3 coding DNA: TGTGCCAGTAGTATGTCCCCGAATAGCAATCAGCCCCAGCATTTT. Its translation: CASSMSPNSNQPQHF.

This chain links TRBV7-2 with TRBJ1-1; D remains unclear. V was cut by 0 bases and J by 1 base, with 18 bases left in between. The CDR3 totals 18 residues. Germline V lookup: CDR1 SGHTA, CDR2 FQGNSA. CDR3 nucleotide sequence: TGTGCCAGCAGCTTAGCGCCGGCGTTAATGGGTGCGAACACTGAAGCTTTCTTT. Translation gives CASSLAPALMGANTEAFF.

V usage is TRBV4-2 and J usage is TRBJ2-7, with D perhaps matching TRBD2 (5 bases). Germline CDR1 is LGHNA and CDR2 is YNFKEQ. Deletions cut 3 bases from V and 1 base from J, with 13 bases between. The CDR3 spans 15 residues. CDR3 coding DNA: TGTGCCAGCAGCCACGGTAGGGAGAGTTCCTACGAGCAGTACTTC. It yields the protein CASSHGRESSYEQYF.